The following is a TCR beta chain sequence with its context. The antigen it binds to is not known. No much larger clone is present one base from it, and per-base qualities are unavailable. In this study, sorted CD4+ and CD8+ T cells from the blood of healthy subjects and of severe aplastic anemia patients had their TCR repertoires deep-sequenced. Ficoll-Paque density gradient centrifugation was used to isolate peripheral blood mononuclear cells. Before DNA extraction, CD4+ and CD8+ T cells were sorted with FACS or magnetic beads. The CDR3 starts with the cysteine, ends with the phenylalanine, and has 17 residues. Here the CDR3 DNA is all that survives: 51 bases in frame from base 1. V is clipped by 0 bases and J by 7 bases, and the sequence between their germline boundaries is 22 bases long. The CDR1 and CDR2 encoded by the germline V gene (reference sequence) are LNHNV and YYDKDF. Genomic DNA was used as template for profiling of TCR beta VDJ combinations and CDR3 sequences. An Illumina HiSeq 2000 was the platform used for TCR repertoire sequencing. The paper's data handling went like this. TRBV/TRBJ rearrangement plots, CDR3 size and DJ length profiles, and Simpson's diversity index were used to assess repertoires. The immunodominant clone was defined as the most abundant DNA sequence in deep sequencing data. CDR3 amino acid sequences were screened for sharing across subjects and were compared with published repertoires and the VDJdb database. TCRdb took the public reads, trimmed them with fastp at Q25, ran MiXCR for clone calling and kept in-frame beta chains. Every entry covers one CDR3 protein and lists the most common genes and DNA from its rows. The V and J calls reflect TCRdb's pipeline rather than the authors' work. The sample table contains 150,000 to 200,000 distinct CDR3 sequences; only one count was recorded for about 64% of them. The ten largest make up 40% to 55% of the sample.

The data are from a study of CD8+CD57+ T cells in acquired aplastic anemia (dated by TCRdb to 2016 to 2018). About the full investigation: A mean of around 3.2 ug of DNA, ranging from roughly 0.19 to 27.4 ug, was extracted from sorted CD4+ and CD8+ cells.

Results the study describes overall, beyond this receptor: Between patients and healthy controls, no significant difference in CD8+ Simpson's diversity was found (P=0.060). Roughly 30 CD8+ CDR3 sequences were found to be shared between patients and controls, but these sequences appeared to be highly expressed in patients and within the immunodominant clones of the patients.

The TCR was taken from a human donor with severe aplastic anemia or a healthy control (not recorded which). The specimen was sorted CD4+, CD8+, or CD8+CD57+ T cells (not recorded which) from PBMCs. The rearrangement joined TRBV15 to TRBJ2-7; a tentative D call is TRBD2 (6 bases match). The nucleotides read TGTGCCACCAGCAGAGATAGGGGAACTGCCACGACTAGGGAGCAGTACTTC. This yields the protein CATSRDRGTATTREQYF.